A selection of T cell receptor beta chains follows, all from one sample in a study of somatic mutations in cytotoxic T cells in rheumatoid arthritis. Repertoires were generated with immunoSEQ multiplex PCR, while TCRdb's copy carries only in-frame clones and drops some. The repertoire consists of 13,000 or so clones, with roughly 87% occurring once and the leading ten covering approximately 31%. The sample comprised CD8+ T cells sorted from blood. The receptors were gathered from an adult with rheumatoid arthritis. The CDR3 runs from the conserved cysteine through the conserved F or W. A D gene is named only where the DNA matches it firmly. Expanded clones are given a class, and other clones once, few, many or no size at all.

V: TRBV6-1; J: TRBJ2-1; size: .; D: TRBD2; CDR3: CASSARTSGGSDNEQFF; DNA: TGTGCCAGCAGTGCCCGGACTAGCGGGGGGTCTGACAATGAGCAGTTCTTC
V: TRBV7-9; J: TRBJ1-2; size: .; D: TRBD1; CDR3: CASSYGDREGYGYTF; DNA: TGTGCCAGCAGCTACGGGGACAGGGAAGGCTATGGCTACACCTTC
V: TRBV7-9; J: TRBJ2-7; size: .; D: TRBD2; CDR3: CASSGDGGDEQYF; DNA: TGTGCCAGCAGCGGAGATGGGGGGGACGAGCAGTACTTC
V: TRBV19; J: TRBJ1-2; size: .; D: .; CDR3: CASSPRLNVNYGYTF; DNA: TGTGCCAGTAGTCCCCGTCTCAACGTCAACTATGGCTACACCTTC
V: TRBV28; J: TRBJ2-3; size: .; D: TRBD2; CDR3: CASSFGGLAGSTDTQYF; DNA: TGTGCCAGCAGTTTCGGGGGACTAGCGGGGAGCACAGATACGCAGTATTTT
V: TRBV30; J: TRBJ1-3; size: .; D: .; CDR3: CAWGGTSGNTIYF; DNA: TGTGCCTGGGGGGGGACCTCTGGAAACACCATATATTTT
V: TRBV6-6; J: TRBJ2-1; size: .; D: .; CDR3: CASSQGQNEQFF; DNA: TGTGCCAGCAGTCAAGGACAGAATGAGCAGTTCTTC
V: TRBV7-8; J: TRBJ1-1; size: .; D: .; CDR3: CASSLVLRNTEAFF; DNA: TGTGCCAGCAGCTTAGTGCTAAGAAACACTGAAGCTTTCTTT
V: TRBV9; J: TRBJ2-5; size: .; D: .; CDR3: CASSPVGGRQETQYF; DNA: TGTGCCAGCAGCCCTGTCGGGGGACGCCAAGAGACCCAGTACTTC
V: TRBV11-2; J: TRBJ1-1; size: .; D: .; CDR3: CASSLKGSRHMNTEAFF; DNA: TGTGCCAGCAGCTTAAAGGGGTCAAGGCACATGAACACTGAAGCTTTCTTT
V: TRBV19; J: TRBJ2-2; size: few; D: .; CDR3: CASSIAVTGELFF; DNA: TGTGCCAGTAGTATTGCGGTCACCGGGGAGCTGTTTTTT
V: TRBV2; J: TRBJ2-1; size: .; D: TRBD2; CDR3: CASRPGVAGGRDEQFF; DNA: TGTGCCAGCAGGCCCGGAGTAGCGGGGGGCCGTGATGAGCAGTTCTTC
V: TRBV28; J: TRBJ1-1; size: .; D: .; CDR3: CASSPALNTEAFF; DNA: TGTGCCAGCAGCCCGGCTTTGAACACTGAAGCTTTCTTT
V: TRBV7-9; J: TRBJ2-1; size: .; D: .; CDR3: CASSPGMDNEQFF; DNA: TGTGCCAGCAGCCCGGGAATGGACAATGAGCAGTTCTTC
V: TRBV11-2; J: TRBJ2-7; size: .; D: .; CDR3: CASSFSGEPIAYEQYF; DNA: TGTGCCAGCAGCTTCTCTGGAGAACCGATTGCCTACGAGCAGTACTTC
V: TRBV7-3; J: TRBJ1-1; size: .; D: .; CDR3: CASSTSSREGYTEAFF; DNA: TGTGCCAGCAGCACAAGTTCCAGGGAGGGATACACTGAAGCTTTCTTT
V: TRBV27; J: TRBJ1-2; size: .; D: .; CDR3: CASIGPPGGYTF; DNA: TGTGCCAGCATTGGACCACCGGGCGGCTACACCTTC
V: TRBV29-1; J: TRBJ2-2; size: .; D: .; CDR3: CSVEGLNTGELFF; DNA: TGCAGCGTTGAAGGACTTAACACCGGGGAGCTGTTTTTT
V: TRBV7-9; J: TRBJ2-7; size: .; D: TRBD1; CDR3: CASSSDRVDQYF; DNA: TGTGCCAGCAGCTCGGACAGGGTCGACCAGTACTTC
V: TRBV9; J: TRBJ2-3; size: .; D: TRBD2; CDR3: CASSPGDYSDTQYF; DNA: TGTGCCAGCAGCCCCGGGGACTACTCAGATACGCAGTATTTT
V: TRBV6-1; J: TRBJ2-7; size: .; D: .; CDR3: CASSEALSPDLYEQYF; DNA: TGTGCCAGCAGTGAAGCGCTTTCCCCAGATCTATACGAGCAGTACTTC
V: TRBV5-6; J: TRBJ2-7; size: .; D: .; CDR3: CASSLIMSSRYEQYF; DNA: TGTGCCAGCAGCTTGATTATGAGTTCCCGATACGAGCAGTACTTC
V: TRBV28; J: TRBJ2-3; size: .; D: .; CDR3: CASSFGGPADTQYF; DNA: TGTGCCAGCAGTTTCGGAGGGCCAGCAGATACGCAGTATTTT
V: TRBV5-4; J: TRBJ2-5; size: .; D: TRBD1; CDR3: CASSPGTGGVETQYF; DNA: TGTGCCAGCAGCCCCGGGACAGGGGGTGTGGAGACCCAGTACTTC
V: TRBV7-6; J: TRBJ2-7; size: few; D: .; CDR3: CASSLGQGREQYF; DNA: TGTGCCAGCAGCTTGGGTCAGGGCCGCGAGCAGTACTTC
V: TRBV5-1; J: TRBJ2-2; size: .; D: TRBD2; CDR3: CASSFPSGGVHTGELFF; DNA: TGCGCCAGCAGCTTTCCTAGCGGGGGGGTGCACACCGGGGAGCTGTTTTTT
V: TRBV9; J: TRBJ1-5; size: few; D: .; CDR3: CASSAGSSNQPQHF; DNA: TGTGCCAGCAGCGCAGGGTCTAGCAATCAGCCCCAGCATTTT
V: TRBV9; J: TRBJ1-2; size: .; D: .; CDR3: CASSGPGYTF; DNA: TGTGCCAGCAGCGGGCCGGGCTACACCTTC
V: TRBV5-4; J: TRBJ1-4; size: .; D: .; CDR3: CASSFTDGKKLFF; DNA: TGTGCCAGCAGCTTTACGGACGGTAAAAAACTGTTTTTT
V: TRBV11-3; J: TRBJ2-7; size: medium-sized; D: .; CDR3: CASNPPHAEQYF; DNA: TGTGCCAGCAACCCCCCCCATGCCGAGCAGTACTTC
V: TRBV7-9; J: TRBJ2-6; size: .; D: .; CDR3: CASSFPQSGANVLTF; DNA: TGTGCCAGCAGCTTCCCACAGTCTGGGGCCAACGTCCTGACTTTC
V: TRBV7-6; J: TRBJ2-3; size: .; D: .; CDR3: CASSQGGGDTQYF; DNA: TGTGCCAGCAGCCAAGGAGGGGGAGATACGCAGTATTTT
V: TRBV7-2; J: TRBJ2-3; size: .; D: .; CDR3: CASSPIAATDTQYF; DNA: TGTGCCAGCAGCCCGATAGCGGCCACAGATACGCAGTATTTT
V: TRBV28; J: TRBJ1-1; size: .; D: .; CDR3: CASRSPLEPNTEAFF; DNA: TGTGCCAGCAGAAGCCCATTAGAACCGAACACTGAAGCTTTCTTT
V: TRBV7-2; J: TRBJ2-3; size: .; D: TRBD1; CDR3: CASSLVGGSSTDTQYF; DNA: TGTGCCAGCAGCCTAGTAGGGGGCAGCAGCACAGATACGCAGTATTTT
V: TRBV6-5; J: TRBJ2-1; size: .; D: .; CDR3: CASSHVGNEQFF; DNA: TGTGCCAGCAGCCACGTTGGGAATGAGCAGTTCTTC
V: TRBV4-3; J: TRBJ2-2; size: .; D: .; CDR3: CASSQGTNTGELFF; DNA: TGCGCCAGCAGCCAAGGAACGAACACCGGGGAGCTGTTTTTT
V: TRBV28; J: TRBJ2-1; size: .; D: .; CDR3: CASSYLLSYNEQFF; DNA: TGTGCCAGCAGTTACCTCCTCTCCTACAATGAGCAGTTCTTC
V: TRBV7-2; J: TRBJ1-3; size: .; D: .; CDR3: CASSLDGRALHTIYF; DNA: TGTGCCAGCAGCTTAGATGGGAGGGCCTTGCACACCATATATTTT
V: TRBV9; J: TRBJ2-7; size: .; D: TRBD1; CDR3: CASSATGTGREQYF; DNA: TGTGCCAGCAGCGCCACCGGGACAGGGCGCGAGCAGTACTTC
V: TRBV2; J: TRBJ1-5; size: few; D: TRBD1; CDR3: CASSGAGGSQPQHF; DNA: TGTGCCAGCAGTGGCGCAGGGGGCAGCCAGCCCCAGCATTTT
V: TRBV29-1; J: TRBJ2-1; size: .; D: .; CDR3: CSVVWYGSKFF; DNA: TGCAGCGTTGTGTGGTATGGTTCGAAGTTCTTC
V: TRBV6-5; J: TRBJ2-6; size: .; D: .; CDR3: CASSYAPGANVLTF; DNA: TGTGCCAGCAGTTACGCACCTGGGGCCAACGTCCTGACTTTC
V: TRBV19; J: TRBJ2-5; size: .; D: .; CDR3: CASSINTGILLTQYF; DNA: TGTGCCAGTAGTATCAACACGGGGATTCTACTCACCCAGTACTTC
V: TRBV4-3; J: TRBJ1-3; size: .; D: .; CDR3: CASSQDLTGDNTIYF; DNA: TGCGCCAGCAGCCAAGATCTGACGGGGGACAACACCATATATTTT
V: TRBV19; J: TRBJ2-4; size: .; D: .; CDR3: CASSMMGGSGPKNIQYF; DNA: TGTGCCAGTAGTATGATGGGCGGGTCCGGTCCCAAAAACATTCAGTACTTC
V: TRBV28; J: TRBJ1-3; size: .; D: .; CDR3: CASSLGSSGNTIYF; DNA: TGTGCCAGCAGTTTAGGTAGCTCTGGAAACACCATATATTTT
V: TRBV29-1; J: TRBJ2-5; size: .; D: .; CDR3: CSVLGLLQETQYF; DNA: TGCAGCGTGCTGGGACTTCTTCAAGAGACCCAGTACTTC
V: TRBV4-1; J: TRBJ2-5; size: .; D: .; CDR3: CASSQDPGAWETQYF; DNA: TGCGCCAGCAGCCAAGATCCCGGGGCTTGGGAGACCCAGTACTTC
V: TRBV27; J: TRBJ2-7; size: .; D: TRBD2; CDR3: CASSSGLAGYVEQYF; DNA: TGTGCCAGCAGTTCAGGACTAGCGGGGTATGTGGAGCAGTACTTC
V: TRBV28; J: TRBJ2-7; size: .; D: .; CDR3: CASSLRSRSYEQYF; DNA: TGTGCCAGCAGTTTGAGGAGCCGAAGCTACGAGCAGTACTTC
V: TRBV27; J: TRBJ2-7; size: .; D: TRBD1; CDR3: CASSSDRSYEQYF; DNA: TGTGCCAGCAGCTCGGACAGGTCCTACGAGCAGTACTTC
V: TRBV7-9; J: TRBJ2-1; size: .; D: TRBD2; CDR3: CASSLRGTSRNEQFF; DNA: TGTGCCAGCAGCTTGCGGGGGACGTCCCGGAATGAGCAGTTCTTC
V: TRBV9; J: TRBJ1-1; size: .; D: .; CDR3: CASSAAGMNTEAFF; DNA: TGTGCCAGCAGCGCTGCCGGGATGAACACTGAAGCTTTCTTT